These 29 T cell receptor beta chains share one sample of origin, sequenced in a study of T cells after yellow fever vaccination. TCRdb re-derived calls from the 5' RACE reads in MiXCR, one entry per CDR3 protein. In the table there are 340,000 or so distinct CDR3 sequences, about an eighth of which are singletons. This sample comprised CD4+ T cells sorted from PBMCs, obtained 15 days after the yellow fever booster vaccination. These receptors all come from a man between 18 and 35 years old who received the YFV17D yellow fever vaccine.

This clonotype has a handful of counts. V usage is TRBV6-5 and J usage is TRBJ2-1; 10 nucleotides align to TRBD2. CDR1 MNHEY and CDR2 SVGAGI come from the germline V gene. CDR3 length: 15 residues. J gave up 8 bases and V 1 base, and 5 bases lay outside the gene matches. The chain's CDR3 is CASSYLSGGADEQFF. CDR3 in DNA: TGTGCCAGCAGTTACTTAAGCGGGGGGGCAGATGAGCAGTTCTTC.

A few counts support this clonotype. This rearrangement joins TRBV5-5 to TRBJ1-1; the D gene is possibly TRBD1 (6 bases). The V and J ends lost 6 bases and 1 base respectively, with 19 bases between them. Germline V lookup: CDR1 SGHKS, CDR2 YYEKEE (reference sequence). The CDR3 has 16 amino acids. CDR3: CASTLGHRVGNTEAFF. The CDR3 DNA sequence: TGTGCCAGCACCCTGGGACACAGGGTCGGGAACACTGAAGCTTTCTTT.

This clonotype turned up a few times. The CDR3 reads CASRSTDEQYF. The CDR3 DNA sequence: TGTGCCAGCAGGTCAACAGACGAGCAGTACTTC. The chain joins TRBV7-9 to TRBJ2-7; no clear D gene. The CDR3 totals 11 residues. Trimming left V 6 bases short and J 5 bases short, with 8 bases between. CDR1 SEHNR and CDR2 FQNEAQ come from the germline V gene (reference sequence).

The chain couples TRBV28 to TRBJ2-7, with TRBD2 as a possible D gene (6 bases). CDR1 MDHEN and CDR2 SYDVKM come from the germline V gene. The germline V and J ends were trimmed by 5 bases and 0 bases, with 17 bases remaining between them. The CDR3 totals 16 residues. The CDR3 region has the DNA TGTGCCAGCAGTCTAGGGTCGGGAGTTTCCTCCTACGAGCAGTACTTC. This translates into CASSLGSGVSSYEQYF.

The chain joins TRBV7-9 to TRBJ2-7; D is possibly TRBD2 (5 bases). This CDR3 is built from 14 residues. Germline CDR1 and CDR2: SEHNR and FQNEAQ (reference sequence). The V and J ends lost 3 bases and 6 bases respectively, with 15 bases between them. CDR3 amino acids: CASSLGYPGIEQYF. Written as DNA, the CDR3 is TGTGCCAGCAGCTTGGGTTATCCGGGAATCGAGCAGTACTTC.

The rearrangement uses TRBV5-1 and TRBJ2-7; the D call may be TRBD1 or TRBD2 (5 bases each). This CDR3 comprises 15 residues. CDR1 SGHRS and CDR2 YFSETQ come from the germline V gene. Deletions cut 3 bases from V and 4 bases from J, with 17 bases between. The CDR3 DNA follows: TGCGCCAGCAGCTCCTTGCCGGGACCCGAGTACGAGCAGTACTTC. This translates into CASSSLPGPEYEQYF.

V usage is TRBV4-2 and J usage is TRBJ2-3; D may correspond to TRBD1 or TRBD2 (7 bases each). V was cut by 1 base and J by 2 bases, with 16 bases left in between. The CDR3 is 17 amino acids. The V gene's germline CDR1 is LGHNA and CDR2 YNFKEQ. The CDR3 sequence: CASSQGWQGGLTDTQYF. As DNA, the CDR3 is TGTGCCAGCAGCCAAGGATGGCAGGGGGGGCTCACAGATACGCAGTATTTT.

The rearrangement joins TRBV4-3 to TRBJ1-3; a possible D gene is TRBD1 (5 bases). Germline V gene lookup returns CDR1 LGHNA and CDR2 YSLEER. The CDR3 runs 16 residues. With 5 bases removed from V and 0 bases from J, the gap between germline ends came to 14 bases. CDR3: CASSSGGHSSGNTIYF. CDR3 bases: TGCGCCAGCAGCTCTGGGGGTCACAGCTCTGGAAACACCATATATTTT.

This clonotype has a count of ten or more. J is TRBJ2-1 and V is TRBV7-2; D gene unclear. Trimming left V 11 bases short and J 10 bases short, with 18 bases between. The germline V gene encodes CDR1 SGHTA and CDR2 FQGNSA. This CDR3 region has 12 residues. The CDR3 reads CAGSGPQAEQFF. CDR3 sequence (DNA): TGTGCCGGATCCGGGCCCCAGGCCGAGCAGTTCTTC. Full variable domain (remainder filled in from reference TRBV7-2 and TRBJ2-1): GAGVSQSPSNKVTEKGKDVELRCDPISGHTALYWYRQSLGQGLEFLIYFQGNSAPDKSGLPSDRFSAERTGGSVSTLTIQRTQQEDSAVYLCAGSGPQAEQFFGPGTRLTVL.

This clonotype was detected a few times. As DNA, the CDR3 is TGTGCCAGCAGCTTACTCCGGGGTGAGCAGTTCTTC. The encoded protein is CASSLLRGEQFF. The chain has TRBV7-2 and TRBJ2-1; maybe TRBD2 (5 bases). Trimming cost V 2 bases and J 9 bases, with 8 bases left between them. CDR1 is SGHTA and CDR2 is FQGNSA in the germline V gene. This CDR3 region has 12 residues.

The rearrangement joins TRBV20-1 to TRBJ2-1; weak D call: TRBD1 (6 bases). Trimming cost V 7 bases and J 2 bases, with 15 bases left between them. Germline CDR1 and CDR2: DFQATT and SNEGSKA (reference sequence). CDR3 length: 14 residues. CDR3 protein: CSGQTGFPYNEQFF. CDR3 nucleotides: TGCAGTGGACAAACAGGGTTCCCCTACAATGAGCAGTTCTTC.

The V and J genes are TRBV18 and TRBJ1-3, with TRBD1 as a possible D gene (6 bases). The germline V and J ends were trimmed by 3 bases and 0 bases, with 12 bases remaining between them. Germline V gene data show CDR1 as KGHSH and CDR2 as LQKENI. The CDR3 runs 16 residues. CDR3 region: CASSPNGGGSGNTIYF. The CDR3 region has the DNA TGTGCCAGCTCACCGAACGGGGGCGGCTCTGGAAACACCATATATTTT.

The V gene is TRBV18, the J gene TRBJ2-2; tentatively, D is TRBD2 (5 bases). With 2 bases removed from V and 6 bases from J, the gap between germline ends came to 16 bases. The CDR3 sequence is 16 residues long. Germline V gene lookup returns CDR1 KGHSH and CDR2 LQKENI. CDR3 protein: CASSPFLGQAAGELFF. The DNA of the CDR3 is TGTGCCAGCTCACCATTCCTGGGCCAAGCGGCCGGGGAGCTGTTTTTT.

This chain uses TRBV13 with TRBJ2-7, with a tentative D call TRBD2 (6 bases). CDR1 is PRHDT and CDR2 is FYEKMQ in the germline V gene (reference sequence). V was cut by 5 bases and J by 3 bases, with 11 bases left in between. CDR3 size: 13 residues. The CDR3 reads CASSQWGVYEQYF. CDR3 DNA: TGTGCCAGCAGCCAATGGGGGGTCTACGAGCAGTACTTC. Variable domain in full (rest from reference TRBV13 and TRBJ2-7): AAGVIQSPRHLIKEKRETATLKCYPIPRHDTVYWYQQGPGQDPQFLISFYEKMQSDKGSIPDRFSAQQFSDYHSELNMSSLELGDSALYFCASSQWGVYEQYFGPGTRLTVT.

The rearrangement joins TRBV20-1 to TRBJ2-3, with 10 positions matching TRBD2. CDR3 size: 15 residues. V trimming: 3 bases; J trimming: 4 bases; junction bases outside the gene matches: 7. Germline CDR1 reads DFQATT; CDR2 reads SNEGSKA (reference sequence). The DNA of the CDR3 is TGCAGTGCTAGCCTGCTAGCGGGGGTGGCAGATACGCAGTATTTT. It is translated as CSASLLAGVADTQYF.

This CDR3 reads CATTVDFNSPLHF. The CDR3, as DNA: TGTGCCACCACGGTGGACTTTAATTCACCCCTCCACTTT. The chain uses TRBV15 and TRBJ1-6, with D hard to call. Trimming took 7 bases from V and 6 from J, leaving 10 bases between them. Per germline, CDR1 LNHNV and CDR2 YYDKDF (reference sequence). This CDR3 spans 13 amino acids.

The gene calls are TRBV7-2 and TRBJ1-3, with TRBD1 matching 8 bases. The J segment lost 8 bases and the V segment lost 1 base, leaving 7 bases of the junction unmatched. Germline V gene lookup returns CDR1 SGHTA and CDR2 FQGNSA. The CDR3 sequence is 15 residues long. CDR3 in DNA: TGTGCCAGCAGCTTAGGCACTGACAGGGGTTACACCATATATTTT. This encodes CASSLGTDRGYTIYF.

A few counts support this clonotype. This sequence joins TRBV29-1 and TRBJ1-4, with D hard to call. Per the germline V gene, CDR1 is SQVTM and CDR2 is ANQGSEA. The CDR3 length is 13 residues. The germline V and J ends were trimmed by 7 bases and 5 bases, with 14 bases remaining between them. The CDR3 DNA reads TGCAGCGCACTGACTCCGGGGAATGAAAAACTGTTTTTT. It codes for CSALTPGNEKLFF.

The V call is TRBV5-4, the J call TRBJ2-1; 8 bases match TRBD2. This CDR3 contains 16 residues. After removal of 9 bases from V and 7 bases from J, the junction contained 18 bases not matched to a gene. Germline values: CDR1 SGHNT, CDR2 YYREEE (reference sequence). The CDR3 nucleotides are TGTGCCACCGATGCTATCGGGGGGGCCATGGGTAATGAGCAGTTCTTC. Its translation is CATDAIGGAMGNEQFF.

J is TRBJ2-7 and V is TRBV7-6; no definite D call. CDR1 and CDR2 from the germline V gene are SGHVS and FNYEAQ. The V end lost 2 bases, the J end lost 1 base, and 9 bases lay between the germline ends. The length of the CDR3 is 14 residues. CDR3 residues: CASSLQYSSYEQYF. CDR3 bases: TGTGCCAGCAGCTTACAGTACTCTTCCTACGAGCAGTACTTC.

This clonotype was seen repeatedly, ten times or more. The V call is TRBV19, the J call TRBJ2-7, with no clear D. Germline CDR1 and CDR2: LNHDA and SQIVND (reference sequence). The CDR3 contains 11 residues. V was shortened by 11 bases and J by 5 bases, with 13 bases between the two germline ends. The CDR3 bases are TGTGCCGAAGGGCAAGAACACGAGCAGTACTTC. Translating gives CAEGQEHEQYF. Based on the CDR3 plus reference TRBV19 and TRBJ2-7, the full variable domain is DGGITQSPKYLFRKEGQNVTLSCEQNLNHDAMYWYRQDPGQGLRLIYYSQIVNDFQKGDIAEGYSVSREKKESFPLTVTSAQKNPTAFYLCAEGQEHEQYFGPGTRLTVT.

This clonotype came up a few times. The V call is TRBV20-1, the J call TRBJ1-2; 10 nucleotides match TRBD1. The V gene end was trimmed by 6 bases and the J gene end by 5 bases; junction bases not matched to a gene: 9. The CDR3 sequence is 14 residues long. Germline V gene lookup returns CDR1 DFQATT and CDR2 SNEGSKA (reference sequence). The CDR3 DNA follows: TGCAGTGCAGCACCGGGACAGGGGACTTATGGCTACACCTTC. This encodes CSAAPGQGTYGYTF.

V is TRBV5-1 and J is TRBJ2-7; 7 bases are a match to TRBD1. The J segment lost 6 bases and the V segment lost 2 bases, leaving 8 bases of the junction unmatched. In germline, CDR1 is SGHRS, CDR2 YFSETQ. CDR3 length: 14 amino acids. DNA of the CDR3: TGCGCCAGCAGCTTTGACAGGGCCTATACCGAGCAGTACTTC. Protein product: CASSFDRAYTEQYF.

This clonotype was seen only a few times. This rearrangement joins TRBV12-3 or TRBV12-4 to TRBJ1-5; the match to TRBD1 covers 7 bases. J was trimmed by 3 bases and V by 2 bases; bases with no gene match: 1. The CDR3 runs to 14 residues. The CDR3 coding sequence is TGTGCCAGCAGTTTACAGGGGGTCAATCAGCCCCAGCATTTT. It codes for CASSLQGVNQPQHF.

The chain combines TRBV12-5 with TRBJ2-5, with TRBD1 matching over 7 bases. J lost 1 base, V lost 4 bases, and 6 bases had no gene match. Germline CDR1 reads LGHNT; CDR2 reads FRNRAP. The CDR3 runs 15 residues. In DNA, the CDR3 is TGTGCTAGTGGTTCGCAGACAGGGCCCCAAGAGACCCAGTACTTC. It specifies CASGSQTGPQETQYF.

The chain joins TRBV6-5 to TRBJ2-3; TRBD2 matches at 7 bases. There are 16 residues in the CDR3. Germline V gives CDR1 MNHEY, CDR2 SVGAGI. J gave up 4 bases and V 6 bases, and 13 bases lay outside the gene matches. CDR3 in DNA: TGTGCCAGCAGCCTCTCGGGACTACTCGGGGCAGATACGCAGTATTTT. Protein sequence: CASSLSGLLGADTQYF.

This clonotype was counted only a few times. The CDR3 DNA sequence: TGCGCCAGCAGCTTGGATGGGGGACCCGGCACAGATACGCAGTATTTT. This sequence encodes CASSLDGGPGTDTQYF. The V call is TRBV5-1, the J call TRBJ2-3; D is tentatively TRBD1 or TRBD2 (5 bases each). The germline V gene has CDR1 SGHRS and CDR2 YFSETQ. The CDR3 has 16 residues. V lost 0 bases and J 1 base, leaving 12 bases between the germline ends. Combining the CDR3 with reference TRBV5-1 and TRBJ2-3 gives the whole variable domain KAGVTQTPRYLIKTRGQQVTLSCSPISGHRSVSWYQQTPGQGLQFLFEYFSETQRNKGNFPGRFSGRQFSNSRSEMNVSTLELGDSALYLCASSLDGGPGTDTQYFGPGTRLTVL.

This clonotype was recorded a few times. The chain combines TRBV5-4 with TRBJ2-3, with 7 positions matching TRBD1. CDR1 SGHNT and CDR2 YYREEE come from the germline V gene (reference sequence). The length of the CDR3 is 14 residues. V shed 0 bases, J shed 9 bases, and the junction held 7 bases outside the gene matches. The CDR3 nucleotides read TGTGCCAGCAGCTTGGGACAGGGAACAGGGACGCAGTATTTT. Translation: CASSLGQGTGTQYF.

This clonotype came up a few times. The chain has TRBV5-1 and TRBJ2-5; TRBD2 is a possible D gene (5 bases). Germline lookup yields CDR1 SGHRS and CDR2 YFSETQ. V lost 0 bases, J lost 7 bases, and 13 bases lay in between. This CDR3 has 14 residues. Here the CDR3 reads CASSLAAGEGTQYF. The CDR3 coding sequence is TGCGCCAGCAGCTTGGCTGCGGGTGAGGGGACCCAGTACTTC. The full variable domain, in which reference TRBV5-1 and TRBJ2-5 provide the parts outside the CDR3, is KAGVTQTPRYLIKTRGQQVTLSCSPISGHRSVSWYQQTPGQGLQFLFEYFSETQRNKGNFPGRFSGRQFSNSRSEMNVSTLELGDSALYLCASSLAAGEGTQYFGPGTRLLVL.